This TCR beta chain was recovered during a study of cytomegalovirus exposure and HLA in healthy donors. Whole-study findings and limits: TCR beta V- and J-gene trimming, according to a later analysis, was linked to a missense DCLRE1C variant. For cytomegalovirus status, the classifier reportedly gave diagnoses with high specificity and sensitivity.

The PCR contained 60 Vbeta and 13 Jbeta primers. Sequenced by immunoSEQ multiplex PCR; TCRdb stores in-frame clones only, minus some. The table has about 160,000 clones, 78% seen once; the top ten hold approximately 3%. Only a few counts were recorded for this clone. The target antigen is unknown. Other DNA sequences from this sample encode an identical CDR3 as well. Sequenced: PBMCs. This clonotype was obtained from a woman aged 40 to 50 in good health and CMV-seronegative.

The CDR3 DNA reads as TGTGCCAGCAGCTTGGGACAGGATTCCTACGAGCAGTACTTC. This gives the protein CASSLGQDSYEQYF. The genes are TRBV5-4 and TRBJ2-7, with a possible D match to TRBD1 (6 bases). This CDR3 region has 14 residues. The germline gives CDR1 SGHNT, CDR2 YYREEE (reference sequence). V was cut by 0 bases and J by 1 base, with 8 bases left in between.